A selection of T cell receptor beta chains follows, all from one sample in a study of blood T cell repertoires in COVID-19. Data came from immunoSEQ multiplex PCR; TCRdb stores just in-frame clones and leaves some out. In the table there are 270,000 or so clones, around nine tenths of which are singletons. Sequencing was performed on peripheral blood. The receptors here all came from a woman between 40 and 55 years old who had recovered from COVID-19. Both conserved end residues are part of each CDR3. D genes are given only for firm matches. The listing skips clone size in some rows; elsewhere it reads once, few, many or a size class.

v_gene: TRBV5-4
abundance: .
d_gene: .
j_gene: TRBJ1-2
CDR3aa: CASSLDPPGNNYGYTF
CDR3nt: TGTGCCAGCAGCTTGGACCCCCCCGGGAATAACTATGGCTACACCTTC

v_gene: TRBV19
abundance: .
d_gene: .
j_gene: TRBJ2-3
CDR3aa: CASSAALAVGAQYF
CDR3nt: TGTGCCAGTAGCGCCGCCCTCGCAGTAGGGGCGCAGTATTTT

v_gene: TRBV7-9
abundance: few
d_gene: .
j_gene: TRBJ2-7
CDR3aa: CASSTLGRGLSYEQYF
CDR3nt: TGTGCCAGCAGCACCCTTGGGAGGGGGTTGTCCTACGAGCAGTACTTC

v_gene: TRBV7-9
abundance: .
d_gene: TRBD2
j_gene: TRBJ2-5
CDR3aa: CASSPWGGAGLMEETQYF
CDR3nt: TGTGCCAGCAGCCCCTGGGGGGGAGCGGGTTTGATGGAAGAGACCCAGTACTTC

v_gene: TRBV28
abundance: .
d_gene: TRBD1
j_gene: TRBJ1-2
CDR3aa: CASSINPGTAYGYTF
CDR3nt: TGTGCCAGCAGTATAAATCCCGGGACAGCCTATGGCTACACCTTC

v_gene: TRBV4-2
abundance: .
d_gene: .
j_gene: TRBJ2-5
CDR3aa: CASSQGGLGGKETQYF
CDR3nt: TGTGCCAGCAGCCAAGGGGGTTTGGGGGGTAAAGAGACCCAGTACTTC

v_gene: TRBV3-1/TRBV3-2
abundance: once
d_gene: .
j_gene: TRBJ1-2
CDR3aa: CASSRRGGDYGYTF
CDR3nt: TGTGCCAGCAGCCGACGAGGCGGGGACTATGGCTACACCTTC

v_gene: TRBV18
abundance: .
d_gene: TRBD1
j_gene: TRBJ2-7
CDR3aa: CASSQSGGVNEQYF
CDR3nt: TGTGCCAGCTCACAGTCAGGGGGCGTAAACGAGCAGTACTTC

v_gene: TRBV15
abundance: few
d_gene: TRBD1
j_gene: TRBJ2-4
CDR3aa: CATSNPGTGKLFSAKNIQYF
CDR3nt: TGTGCCACCAGCAACCCCGGGACAGGAAAGCTGTTTTCGGCCAAAAACATTCAGTACTTC

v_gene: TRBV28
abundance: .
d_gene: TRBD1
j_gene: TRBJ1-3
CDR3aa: CASSSSGTGGYSGNTIYF
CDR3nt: TGTGCCAGCAGTTCCTCCGGGACAGGGGGGTACTCTGGAAACACCATATATTTT

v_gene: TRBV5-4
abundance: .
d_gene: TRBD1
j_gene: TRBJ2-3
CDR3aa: CASTGTESTDTQYF
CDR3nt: TGTGCCAGCACCGGGACAGAGAGCACAGATACGCAGTATTTT

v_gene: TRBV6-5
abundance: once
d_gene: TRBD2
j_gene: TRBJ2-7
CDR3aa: CASTPRAGASYEQYF
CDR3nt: TGTGCCAGCACCCCAAGAGCGGGGGCCTCCTACGAGCAGTACTTC

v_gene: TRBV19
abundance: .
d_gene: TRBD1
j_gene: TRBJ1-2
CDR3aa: CASSPTTGTAGYGYTF
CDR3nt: TGTGCCAGTAGTCCCACCACCGGGACAGCCGGTTATGGCTACACCTTC

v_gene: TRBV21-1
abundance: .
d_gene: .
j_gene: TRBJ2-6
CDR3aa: CASSKVWGAGANVLTF
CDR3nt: .

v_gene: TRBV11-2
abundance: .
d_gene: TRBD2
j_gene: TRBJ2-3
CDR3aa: CASRRTSGSKTDTQYF
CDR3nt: TGTGCCAGCAGACGGACTAGCGGGAGTAAAACAGATACGCAGTATTTT

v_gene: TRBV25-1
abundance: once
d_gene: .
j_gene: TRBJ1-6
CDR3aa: CASRPGGVDSPLHF
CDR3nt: TGTGCCAGCCGGCCTGGGGGCGTGGATTCACCCCTCCACTTT

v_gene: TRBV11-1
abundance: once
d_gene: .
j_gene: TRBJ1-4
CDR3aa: CASSSDFNEKLFF
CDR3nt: TGTGCCAGCAGCTCGGACTTCAATGAAAAACTGTTTTTT

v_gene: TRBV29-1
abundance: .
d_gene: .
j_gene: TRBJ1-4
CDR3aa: CSCGGTPGEKLFF
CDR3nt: TGCAGCTGTGGCGGGACTCCGGGCGAAAAACTGTTTTTT

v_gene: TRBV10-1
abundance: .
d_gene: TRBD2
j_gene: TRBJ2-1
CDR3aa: CASAFQTSGKPHPLF
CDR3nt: TGCGCCAGTGCATTTCAAACTAGCGGGAAGCCCCACCCGCTCTTC

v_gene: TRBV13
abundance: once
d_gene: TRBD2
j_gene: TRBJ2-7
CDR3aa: CASSFLVGGGTYEQYF
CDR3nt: TGTGCCAGCAGCTTTCTGGTCGGGGGGGGAACCTACGAGCAGTACTTC

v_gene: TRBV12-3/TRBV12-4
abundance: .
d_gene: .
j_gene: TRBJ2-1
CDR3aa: CASSPLLRNEQFF
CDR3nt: TGTGCCAGCAGTCCCCTTCTGCGGAATGAGCAGTTCTTC

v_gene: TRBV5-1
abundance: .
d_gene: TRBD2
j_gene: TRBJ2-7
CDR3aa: CASSLVLAGQYEQYF
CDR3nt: TGCGCCAGCAGCTTGGTGCTAGCGGGTCAGTACGAGCAGTACTTC

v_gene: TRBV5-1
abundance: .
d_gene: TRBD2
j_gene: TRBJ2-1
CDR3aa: CASSLLAGAPNEQFF
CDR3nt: TGCGCCAGCAGCTTACTAGCGGGAGCTCCCAATGAGCAGTTCTTC

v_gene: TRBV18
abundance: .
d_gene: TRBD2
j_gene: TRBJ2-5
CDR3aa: CASSPGLAGETQYF
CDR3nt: TGTGCCAGCTCCCCGGGACTAGCGGGAGAGACCCAGTACTTC